This is a list of T cell receptor beta chains from one sample in a study of naive CD8 T cells in extremely preterm neonates. Method: immunoSEQ multiplex PCR; TCRdb's copy keeps in-frame clones and lacks some. The sample has about 960 clones, about 97% seen once. Sequencing was carried out using naive CD8+ T cells from cord blood. The origin of the receptors is a girl who was born preterm. Both conserved end residues are part of each CDR3.

length	J	V	CDR3
11	TRBJ2-7	TRBV2	CASNQGYEQYF
16	TRBJ2-7	TRBV19	CASSIMGTGGTYEQYF
14	TRBJ2-3	TRBV7-9	CASSPSGGTDTQYF
15	TRBJ2-1	TRBV6-5	CASSYSILAGAWQFF
14	TRBJ1-4	TRBV4-1	CASSEGTYNEKLFF
14	TRBJ2-7	TRBV10-1	CASSADSGEYEQYF
15	TRBJ2-5	TRBV10-3	CAISESRQGGETQYF
11	TRBJ1-2	TRBV29-1	CSVGTAKGYTF
13	TRBJ2-7	TRBV5-1	CASSLGHSYEQYF
15	TRBJ2-3	TRBV6-6	CASSYLAGGLNTQYF
13	TRBJ2-2	TRBV7-6	CASSFDNTGELFF
14	TRBJ2-1	TRBV11-2	CASSLGTSYNEQFF
15	TRBJ2-2	TRBV7-9	CASSLQGANTGELFF
13	TRBJ2-1	TRBV30	CAWEGGAYNEQFF
17	TRBJ2-7	TRBV9	CASSGDGTSGRIYEQYF
15	TRBJ2-1	TRBV25-1	CASSHPSGANVEQFF
15	TRBJ2-2	TRBV5-1	CASSLEGPFTGELFF
16	TRBJ2-4	TRBV25-1	CASSEWGQGAKNIQYF
14	TRBJ2-1	TRBV10-2	CATRSSDHYNEQFF
14	TRBJ2-7	TRBV5-6	CASSLVSTSYEQYF
16	TRBJ2-1	TRBV27	CASSFSGGVGYNEQFF
13	TRBJ2-7	TRBV11-3	CASSWTSGSEQYF
11	TRBJ2-7	TRBV20-1	CSARLSYEQYF
12	TRBJ2-5	TRBV27	CASSLNLLEQYF
12	TRBJ1-2	TRBV5-1	CASSTGGVGYTF
16	TRBJ2-7	TRBV4-1	CASSHLGVGGAGEQYF
12	TRBJ1-6	TRBV28	CASSLWGSPLHF
15	TRBJ2-2	TRBV9	CASSTRDRGTGELFF
17	TRBJ2-2	TRBV4-1	CASSQASGGANTGELFF
13	TRBJ2-1	TRBV6-6	CASSYGQGNEQFF
16	TRBJ2-3	TRBV5-1	CASSRQRELSTDTQYF
11	TRBJ1-2	TRBV6-4	CASSDSYGYTF
13	TRBJ2-7	TRBV9	CASSVATGYEQYF
14	TRBJ2-5	TRBV6-1	CASSPLDREETQYF
15	TRBJ2-1	TRBV7-3	CASSLLLAGYNEQFF
14	TRBJ2-3	TRBV6-1	CASSPPVGTDTQYF
15	TRBJ1-2	TRBV27	CASSLSIDRVYGYTF
15	TRBJ2-3	TRBV6-5	CASSYLAGDTDTQYF
13	TRBJ2-7	TRBV28	CASSPGQGYEQYF
13	TRBJ1-2	TRBV28	CASSLGLNYGYTF
18	TRBJ1-4	TRBV5-4	CASSPGTGGRALAEKLFF
14	TRBJ1-4	TRBV27	CASSLWDRGEKLFF
13	TRBJ2-5	TRBV27	CASSNRVRETQYF
11	TRBJ2-2	TRBV29-1	CSVVSTGELFF
15	TRBJ2-4	TRBV27	CASSFSDPAKNIQYF